This paragraph reports one T cell receptor (beta chain). These data come from a study of control samples from healthy donors and cancer patients. The germline gives CDR1 MGHDK, CDR2 SYGVNS. This CDR3 contains 15 residues. Trimming left V 0 bases short and J 4 bases short, with 9 bases between. The repertoire was sequenced with immunoSEQ multiplex PCR; TCRdb's copy has only in-frame clones and lacks some. The sample has some 95,000 clones, around three quarters seen once; the top ten hold about 10%. The sequence came from a woman aged 25 to 39 in good health. The sample was blood. V and J are TRBV25-1 and TRBJ1-4; D uncertain. CDR3 in amino acids: CASSEYMSVNEKLFF. In nucleotides, the CDR3 is TGTGCCAGCAGTGAATATATGTCGGTTAATGAAAAACTGTTTTTT.